Listed below are T cell receptor beta chains from one sample, sequenced in a study of vaccination and CD4 T cells after COVID-19. MiXCR, applied by TCRdb to the PCR reads, yields one record per CDR3 protein. The data contain some 14,000 distinct CDR3 sequences, approximately 50% of them seen just once; the ten biggest clones take up approximately 4.6%. The antigens of these receptors remain unknown. Sequenced material: CD4+ T cells from blood, cultured in vitro, taken before SARS-CoV-2 vaccination. These receptors were taken from a human donor who had recovered from COVID-19. Both conserved end residues are part of each CDR3. A D gene is named only where the DNA matches it firmly. Not every row has a clone size; where given, it reads once, few, many or a size class.

v_gene,d_gene,abundance,j_gene,CDR3aa,CDR3nt
TRBV27,.,medium-sized,TRBJ1-6,CASSNRGNNSPLHF,TGTGCCAGCAGTAACCGGGGCAATAATTCACCCCTCCACTTT
TRBV12-3/TRBV12-4,.,.,TRBJ1-5,CASRLSGNQPQHF,TGTGCCAGCAGGTTGTCGGGCAATCAGCCCCAGCATTTT
TRBV6-1,TRBD2,.,TRBJ2-7,CASSSISGRSYEQYF,TGTGCCAGCAGCTCAATTAGCGGGAGGTCTTACGAGCAGTACTTC
TRBV6-5,.,medium-sized,TRBJ2-7,CASSYTTGSEQYF,TGTGCCAGCAGTTACACAACAGGGTCCGAGCAGTACTTC
TRBV5-1,TRBD2,few,TRBJ2-7,CASRTSGTYEQYF,TGCGCCAGCAGGACTAGCGGGACTTACGAGCAGTACTTC
TRBV29-1,.,once,TRBJ1-2,CSVERGYGYTF,TGCAGCGTTGAAAGAGGGTATGGCTACACCTTC
TRBV6-5,.,.,TRBJ1-6,CASSYSPGNTSPLHF,TGTGCCAGCAGTTACTCCCCAGGGAATACTTCACCCCTCCACTTT
TRBV2,TRBD1,.,TRBJ2-7,CASTRDSSYEQYF,TGTGCCAGCACACGGGACAGCTCCTACGAGCAGTACTTC
TRBV7-2,.,.,TRBJ1-1,CASSVGLRNTEAFF,TGTGCCAGCAGCGTCGGACTCCGGAACACTGAAGCTTTCTTT
TRBV5-1,.,.,TRBJ1-6,CASSLKDGGSPLHF,TGCGCCAGCAGCTTGAAGGACGGAGGTTCACCCCTCCACTTT
TRBV20-1,TRBD2,.,TRBJ2-3,CSARWTSGDTQYF,TGCAGTGCTAGGTGGACTAGCGGTGATACGCAGTATTTT
TRBV2,.,.,TRBJ1-1,CASSRSRDTEAFF,TGTGCCAGCAGTAGGTCCCGGGACACTGAAGCTTTCTTT
TRBV20-1,TRBD2,.,TRBJ2-6,CSASGSGISGANVLTF,TGCAGTGCTAGTGGTAGCGGGATTTCTGGGGCCAACGTCCTGACTTTC
TRBV12-3/TRBV12-4,.,.,TRBJ2-2,CASSLGLGIGGELFF,TGTGCCAGCAGTTTAGGGCTAGGTATTGGCGGGGAGCTGTTTTTT
TRBV7-2,.,few,TRBJ1-2,CASIREGGNYGYTF,TGTGCCAGCATCAGGGAGGGGGGGAACTATGGCTACACCTTC
TRBV7-9,TRBD1,few,TRBJ1-2,CASTLGTGLNYGYTF,TGTGCCAGCACCCTTGGGACAGGTCTGAACTATGGCTACACCTTC
TRBV10-3,.,.,TRBJ1-1,CAISGGTTEAFF,TGTGCCATCAGTGGGGGGACCACTGAAGCTTTCTTT
TRBV20-1,TRBD1,.,TRBJ1-2,CSAQTGAGGYTF,TGCAGTGCTCAAACAGGGGCAGGTGGCTACACCTTC
TRBV20-1,.,.,TRBJ1-1,CSARGLREGMNTEAFF,TGCAGTGCTAGAGGCCTAAGAGAGGGGATGAACACTGAAGCTTTCTTT
TRBV19,TRBD2,.,TRBJ2-7,CASSILAGGIGPAEQYF,TGTGCCAGTAGTATACTAGCGGGAGGCATTGGCCCTGCCGAGCAGTACTTC
TRBV30,TRBD2,.,TRBJ2-5,CAWSVGLAGGPRQETQYF,TGTGCCTGGAGTGTAGGGCTAGCGGGGGGGCCCAGGCAAGAGACCCAGTACTTC
TRBV27,.,few,TRBJ1-5,CASRQVGANQPQHF,TGTGCCAGCAGACAAGTGGGTGCAAATCAGCCCCAGCATTTT
TRBV7-8,.,few,TRBJ2-1,CASSLAGQGYEQFF,TGTGCCAGCAGCTTGGCAGGGCAGGGGTATGAGCAGTTCTTC
TRBV30,.,.,TRBJ2-3,CAWGANLATDTQYF,TGTGCCTGGGGGGCAAACTTAGCAACAGATACGCAGTATTTT
TRBV7-3,TRBD1,.,TRBJ2-1,CASTRGQYNEQFF,TGTGCCAGCACCAGGGGACAGTACAATGAGCAGTTCTTC
TRBV7-2,.,.,TRBJ2-1,CASTPDQYTEQFF,TGTGCCAGCACCCCTGACCAATACACTGAGCAGTTCTTC
TRBV25-1,.,.,TRBJ1-6,CASSETTVRNSPLHF,TGTGCCAGCAGTGAGACGACAGTGAGAAATTCACCCCTCCACTTT
TRBV6-1,TRBD1,.,TRBJ1-4,CASSLQGGLANEKLFF,TGTGCCAGCAGCCTACAAGGGGGCCTGGCTAATGAAAAACTGTTTTTT
TRBV30,.,.,TRBJ1-1,CAWSERRYTEAFF,TGTGCCTGGAGCGAAAGACGGTACACTGAAGCTTTCTTT
TRBV28,TRBD1,few,TRBJ1-1,CASNYGQVNTEAFF,TGTGCCAGCAATTATGGACAGGTGAACACTGAAGCTTTCTTT
TRBV5-4,TRBD1,.,TRBJ1-1,CASSLDGTGGLAEAFF,TGTGCCAGCAGCCTGGACGGGACAGGGGGATTGGCTGAAGCTTTCTTT
TRBV6-1,.,.,TRBJ1-2,CASIGTSNYGYTF,TGTGCCAGCATCGGGACCTCGAACTATGGCTACACCTTC
TRBV10-1,.,once,TRBJ2-1,CASSVPPPGENNEQFF,TGCGCCAGCAGTGTCCCTCCCCCGGGAGAGAATAATGAGCAGTTCTTC
TRBV7-2,.,.,TRBJ1-1,CASSRLNTEAFF,TGTGCCAGCAGCCGGCTGAACACTGAAGCTTTCTTT
TRBV10-3,TRBD1,few,TRBJ1-1,CAISGTGGTEAFF,TGTGCCATCAGTGGAACAGGGGGCACTGAAGCTTTCTTT
TRBV29-1,.,.,TRBJ1-1,CSVMGSTEAFF,TGCAGCGTTATGGGGTCCACTGAAGCTTTCTTT
TRBV11-2,.,few,TRBJ1-2,CASSFSGEYGYTF,TGTGCCAGCAGCTTTTCAGGGGAATATGGCTACACCTTC
TRBV19,.,few,TRBJ1-5,CASQGSGNQPQHF,TGTGCCAGTCAAGGGAGTGGCAATCAGCCCCAGCATTTT
TRBV20-1,TRBD1,.,TRBJ2-7,CSARDGRGQGAREQYF,TGCAGTGCTAGAGATGGGAGAGGACAGGGGGCGCGGGAGCAGTACTTC